This TCR beta chain was captured by sequencing in a study of T cell changes during pregnancy in multiple sclerosis. Generated by immunoSEQ multiplex PCR, the TCRdb table keeps only in-frame clones and is missing some. The sample yields 65,000 to 70,000 clones, more than 85% seen once. The TCR originated in a female donor with multiple sclerosis, enrolled in a pregnancy study. The source material was peripheral blood, sampled in the first trimester of pregnancy.

As DNA, the CDR3 is TGTGCCAGCAGCATCAGGGGCATTGGGTCTTCACCCCTCCACTTT. Amino acid sequence: CASSIRGIGSSPLHF. The chain has TRBV27 and TRBJ1-6, with D possibly TRBD1 on 6 matching bases. Germline V gives CDR1 MNHEY, CDR2 SMNVEV (reference sequence). This CDR3 comprises 15 residues. V was trimmed by 6 bases and J by 9 bases, leaving 18 bases between them.